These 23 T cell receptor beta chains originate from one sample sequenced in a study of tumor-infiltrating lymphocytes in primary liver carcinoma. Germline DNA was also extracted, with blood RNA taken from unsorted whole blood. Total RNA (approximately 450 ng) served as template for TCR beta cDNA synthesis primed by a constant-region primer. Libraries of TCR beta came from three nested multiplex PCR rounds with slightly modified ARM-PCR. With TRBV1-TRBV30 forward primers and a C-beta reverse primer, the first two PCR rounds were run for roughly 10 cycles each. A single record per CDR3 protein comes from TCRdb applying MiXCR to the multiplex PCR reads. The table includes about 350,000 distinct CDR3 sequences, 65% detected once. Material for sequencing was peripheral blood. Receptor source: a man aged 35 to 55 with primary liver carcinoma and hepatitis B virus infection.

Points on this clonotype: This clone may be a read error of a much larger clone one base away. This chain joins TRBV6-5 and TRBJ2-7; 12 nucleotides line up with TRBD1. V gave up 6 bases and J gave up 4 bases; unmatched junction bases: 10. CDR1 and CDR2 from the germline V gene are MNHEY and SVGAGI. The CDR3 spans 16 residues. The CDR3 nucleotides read TGTGCCAGCAGGGTTTCCTGGGACAGGGGGCCGTACGAGCAGTACTTC. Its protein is CASRVSWDRGPYEQYF.

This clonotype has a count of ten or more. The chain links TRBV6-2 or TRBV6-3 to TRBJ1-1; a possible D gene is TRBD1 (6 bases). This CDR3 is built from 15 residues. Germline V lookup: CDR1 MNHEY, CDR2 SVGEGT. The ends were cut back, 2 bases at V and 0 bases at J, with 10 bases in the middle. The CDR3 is CASSYRRGLNTEAFF. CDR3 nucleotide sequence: TGTGCCAGCAGTTACAGGCGGGGGCTGAACACTGAAGCTTTCTTT.

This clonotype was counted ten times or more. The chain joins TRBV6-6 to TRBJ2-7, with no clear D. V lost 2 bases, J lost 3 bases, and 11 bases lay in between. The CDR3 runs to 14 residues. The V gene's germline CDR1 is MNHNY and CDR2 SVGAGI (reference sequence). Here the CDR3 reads CASSYASPIYEQYF. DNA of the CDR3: TGTGCCAGCAGTTACGCAAGCCCAATCTACGAGCAGTACTTC.

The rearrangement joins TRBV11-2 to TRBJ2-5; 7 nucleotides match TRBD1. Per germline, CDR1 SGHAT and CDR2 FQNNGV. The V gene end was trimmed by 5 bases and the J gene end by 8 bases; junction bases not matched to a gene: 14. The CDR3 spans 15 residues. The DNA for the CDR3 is TGTGCCAGCAGCGCTCCGGGACAGATCTTAGATACCCAGTACTTC. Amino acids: CASSAPGQILDTQYF.

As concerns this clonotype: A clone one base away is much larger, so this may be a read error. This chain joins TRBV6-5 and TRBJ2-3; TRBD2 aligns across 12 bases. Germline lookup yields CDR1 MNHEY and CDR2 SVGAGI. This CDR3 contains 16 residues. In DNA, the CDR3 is TGTGCCGGCAGTTACGCGACTAGCGGGAGCCCAGATACGCAGTATTTT. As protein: CAGSYATSGSPDTQYF.

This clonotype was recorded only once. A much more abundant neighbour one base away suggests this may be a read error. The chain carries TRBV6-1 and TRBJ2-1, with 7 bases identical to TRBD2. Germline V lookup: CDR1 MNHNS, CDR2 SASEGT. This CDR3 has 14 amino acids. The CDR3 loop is CASIPAGTFNEHFF. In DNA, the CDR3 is TGTGCCAGCATCCCAGCGGGGACGTTCAATGAGCACTTCTTC.

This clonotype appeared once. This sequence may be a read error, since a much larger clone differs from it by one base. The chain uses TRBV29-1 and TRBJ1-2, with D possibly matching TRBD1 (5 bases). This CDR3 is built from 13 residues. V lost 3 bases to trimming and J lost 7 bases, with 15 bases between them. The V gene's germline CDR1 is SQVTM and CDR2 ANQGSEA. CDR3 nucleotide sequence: TGCAGCGTTGAGGCCAGGGTGTTAGTTGGCTACACCTTC. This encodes CSVEARVLVGYTF.

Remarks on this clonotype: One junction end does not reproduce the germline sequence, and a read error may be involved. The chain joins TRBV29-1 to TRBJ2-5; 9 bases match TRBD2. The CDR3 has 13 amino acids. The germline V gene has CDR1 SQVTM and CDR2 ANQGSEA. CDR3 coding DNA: TGCGGCGTTGAGCTAGCGGGACAAGAGACCCAGTACTTT. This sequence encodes CGVELAGQETQYF.

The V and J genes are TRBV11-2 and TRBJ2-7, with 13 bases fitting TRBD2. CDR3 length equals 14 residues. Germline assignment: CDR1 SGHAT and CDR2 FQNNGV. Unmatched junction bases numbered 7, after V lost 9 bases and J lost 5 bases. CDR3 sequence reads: CASSRLAGGHEQYF. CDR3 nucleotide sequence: TGTGCCAGTTCGAGACTAGCGGGAGGACACGAGCAGTACTTC.

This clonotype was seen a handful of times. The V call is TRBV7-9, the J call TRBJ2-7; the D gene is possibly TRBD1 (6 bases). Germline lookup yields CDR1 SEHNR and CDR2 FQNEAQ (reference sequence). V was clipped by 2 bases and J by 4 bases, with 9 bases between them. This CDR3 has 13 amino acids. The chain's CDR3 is CASSLQGWYEQYF. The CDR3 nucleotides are TGTGCCAGCAGCTTACAGGGGTGGTACGAGCAGTACTTC.

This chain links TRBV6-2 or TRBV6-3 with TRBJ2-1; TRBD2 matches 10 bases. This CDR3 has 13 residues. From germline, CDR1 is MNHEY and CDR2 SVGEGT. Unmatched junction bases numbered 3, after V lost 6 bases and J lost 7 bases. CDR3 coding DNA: TGTGCCAGCAGCAAGCGGGAGGGTAATGAGCAGTTCTTC. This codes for CASSKREGNEQFF.

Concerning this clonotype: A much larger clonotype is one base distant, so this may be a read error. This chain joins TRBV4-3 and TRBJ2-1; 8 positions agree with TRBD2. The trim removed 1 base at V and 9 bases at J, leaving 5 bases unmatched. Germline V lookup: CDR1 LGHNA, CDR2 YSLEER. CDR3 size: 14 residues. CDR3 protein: CASSQAGGFPEQFF. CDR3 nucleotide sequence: TGCGCCAGCAGCCAAGCGGGGGGGTTTCCTGAGCAGTTCTTC.

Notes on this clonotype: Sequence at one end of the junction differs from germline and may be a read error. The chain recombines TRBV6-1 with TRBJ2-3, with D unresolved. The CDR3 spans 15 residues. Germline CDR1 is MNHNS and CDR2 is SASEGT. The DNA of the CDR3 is TGTGCCTGCAGTGCTCAAGCGTGGAGCACAGATACGCAGTATTTT. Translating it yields CACSAQAWSTDTQYF.

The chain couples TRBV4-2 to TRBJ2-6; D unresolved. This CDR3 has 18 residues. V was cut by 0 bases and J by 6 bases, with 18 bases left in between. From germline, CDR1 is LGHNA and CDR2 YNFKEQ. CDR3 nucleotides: TGTGCCAGCAGCCAAGATCGGCCTGCCAGGTCGGAGGCCAACGTCCTGACTTTC. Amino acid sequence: CASSQDRPARSEANVLTF.

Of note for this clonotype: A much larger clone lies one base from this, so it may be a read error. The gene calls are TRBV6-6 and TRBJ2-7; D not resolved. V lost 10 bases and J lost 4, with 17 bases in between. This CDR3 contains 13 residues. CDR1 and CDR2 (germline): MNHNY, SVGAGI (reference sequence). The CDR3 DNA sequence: TGTGCCAACACCACCGCGCTGACTTACGAGCAGTACTTC. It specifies CANTTALTYEQYF.

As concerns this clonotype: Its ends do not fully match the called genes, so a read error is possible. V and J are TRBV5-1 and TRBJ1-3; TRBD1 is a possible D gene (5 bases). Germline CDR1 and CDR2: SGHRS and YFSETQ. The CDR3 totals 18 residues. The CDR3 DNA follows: TGCGCCAGCAGCCTCGGAGTGGGGACGGCGGTCTCTAGAAACACCATATATTTT. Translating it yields CASSLGVGTAVSRNTIYF.

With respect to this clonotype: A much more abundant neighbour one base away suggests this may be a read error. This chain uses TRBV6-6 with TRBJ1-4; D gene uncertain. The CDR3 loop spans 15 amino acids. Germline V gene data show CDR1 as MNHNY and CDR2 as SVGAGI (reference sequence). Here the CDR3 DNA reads TGTGCCAGCAGTTATGCGGACCCAGATAATGAAAGACTGTTTTTT. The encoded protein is CASSYADPDNERLFF.

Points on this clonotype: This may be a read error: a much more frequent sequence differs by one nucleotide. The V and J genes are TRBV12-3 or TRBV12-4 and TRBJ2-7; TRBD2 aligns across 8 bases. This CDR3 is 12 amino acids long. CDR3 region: CAGSLAGYEQYF. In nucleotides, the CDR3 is TGTGCCGGCAGTTTAGCGGGGTACGAGCAGTACTTC.

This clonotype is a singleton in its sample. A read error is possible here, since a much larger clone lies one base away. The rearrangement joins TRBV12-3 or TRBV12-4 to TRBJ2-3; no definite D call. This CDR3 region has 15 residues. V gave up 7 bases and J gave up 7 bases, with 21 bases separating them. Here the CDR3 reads CASTHGRWVPNTQYF. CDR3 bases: TGTGCCAGCACGCACGGCCGCTGGGTCCCAAATACGCAGTATTTT.

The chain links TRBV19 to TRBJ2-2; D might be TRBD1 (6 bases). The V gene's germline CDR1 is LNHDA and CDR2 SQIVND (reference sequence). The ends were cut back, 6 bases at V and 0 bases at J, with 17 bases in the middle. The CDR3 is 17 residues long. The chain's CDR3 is CASRSRDMASNTGELFF. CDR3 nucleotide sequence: TGTGCCAGTAGAAGTAGGGACATGGCCTCGAACACCGGGGAGCTGTTTTTT.

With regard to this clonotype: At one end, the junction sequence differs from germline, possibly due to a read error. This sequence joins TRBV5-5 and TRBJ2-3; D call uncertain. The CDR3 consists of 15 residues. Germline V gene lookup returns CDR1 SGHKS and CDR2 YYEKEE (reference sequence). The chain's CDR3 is CARSLAAQDADTQYF. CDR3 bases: TGTGCCAGAAGCTTGGCGGCCCAAGACGCAGATACGCAGTATTTT.

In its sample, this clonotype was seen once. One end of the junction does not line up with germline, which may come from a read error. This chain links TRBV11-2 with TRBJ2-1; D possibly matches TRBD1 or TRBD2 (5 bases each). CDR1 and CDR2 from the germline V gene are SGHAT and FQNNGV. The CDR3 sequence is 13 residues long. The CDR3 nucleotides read TGTGCCAGCAACCGTGAACTAGGGGATGAGCAGCTCTTC. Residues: CASNRELGDEQLF. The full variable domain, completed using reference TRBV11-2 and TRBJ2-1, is EAGVAQSPRYKIIEKRQSVAFWCNPISGHATLYWYQQILGQGPKLLIQFQNNGVVDDSQLPKDRFSAERLKGVDSTLKIQPAKLEDSAVYLCASNRELGDEQLFGPGTRLTVL.

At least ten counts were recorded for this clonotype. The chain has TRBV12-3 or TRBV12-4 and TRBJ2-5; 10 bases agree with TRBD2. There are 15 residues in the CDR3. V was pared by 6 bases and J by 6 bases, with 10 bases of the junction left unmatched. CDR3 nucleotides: TGTGCCAGCAGCCCGGCTAGCGGGAGAATAAAGACCCAGTACTTC. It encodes CASSPASGRIKTQYF.